What follows are 13 T cell receptor beta chains derived from one specimen sequenced in a study of identical twins. TCRdb used MiXCR to reprocess the 5' RACE reads, holding one entry per CDR3 protein. This sample yields approximately 210,000 distinct CDR3 sequences, of which about a tenth are seen a single time; approximately 5.1% belongs to the top ten. The sequenced material came from memory (CD45RO+) T cells sorted from blood. These receptors all stem from a woman in her late teens or twenties in good health.

J is TRBJ2-1 and V is TRBV12-3 or TRBV12-4, with 10 positions matching TRBD1. The CDR3 loop spans 15 amino acids. Trimming cost V 5 bases and J 6 bases; bases outside gene matches: 7. The CDR3 bases are TGTGCCAGCAGTAACCGGGACAGGGGACCCAATGAGCAGTTCTTC. It specifies CASSNRDRGPNEQFF.

This clonotype was counted a few times. The rearrangement uses TRBV10-3 and TRBJ2-7; TRBD1 is a possible D gene (6 bases). CDR1 and CDR2 from the germline V gene are ENHRY and SYGVKD. V was pared by 3 bases and J by 7 bases, with 19 bases between. The CDR3 is 15 residues long. CDR3 bases: TGTGCCATCAGTGACCGGGGACACCTCGAGGGGGAGCAGTACTTC. Amino acid sequence: CAISDRGHLEGEQYF.

The chain has TRBV6-1 and TRBJ1-3; D is uncertain. Germline CDR1 is MNHNS and CDR2 is SASEGT. V dropped 6 bases and J dropped 4 bases, with 10 bases sitting between them. The CDR3 runs 13 residues. The chain's CDR3 is CASSPPGGNTIYF. CDR3 DNA: TGTGCCAGCAGCCCCCCGGGGGGAAACACCATATATTTT.

In its sample, this clonotype was seen a few times. The J gene is TRBJ1-1, the V gene TRBV2, with 7 bases fitting TRBD1. The CDR3 length is 13 residues. Germline CDR1 reads SNHLY; CDR2 reads FYNNEI. The junction had 4 bases not matched to a gene; V was cut back by 6 bases and J by 3 bases. Here the CDR3 DNA reads TGTGCCAGCAGGACAGGGCCCGACACTGAAGCTTTCTTT. Translated: CASRTGPDTEAFF.

This clonotype has at least ten counts. The chain has TRBV7-7 and TRBJ2-5, with no clear D. Per germline, CDR1 SSHAT and CDR2 FNYEAQ (reference sequence). V lost 5 bases, J lost 5 bases, and 9 bases lay in between. CDR3 length: 12 residues. The CDR3, as DNA: TGTGCCAGCAGCCCGGACCGGGAGACCCAGTACTTC. Encoded protein: CASSPDRETQYF.

This clonotype was seen more than once but under ten times. The rearrangement uses TRBV7-9 and TRBJ2-3; D is uncertain. The V gene's germline CDR1 is SEHNR and CDR2 FQNEAQ (reference sequence). Trimming took 5 bases from V and 0 from J, leaving 9 bases between them. The CDR3 runs to 14 residues. Here the CDR3 reads CASSLPSSTDTQYF. The DNA for the CDR3 is TGTGCCAGCAGCCTACCCTCTAGCACAGATACGCAGTATTTT.

This clonotype was observed a handful of times. The V call is TRBV5-5, the J call TRBJ1-5; 8 bases agree with TRBD1. Germline-derived CDR1 and CDR2 are SGHKS and YYEKEE (reference sequence). The CDR3 is made up of 13 amino acids. The trim removed 3 bases at V and 8 bases at J, leaving 4 bases unmatched. The CDR3 nucleotides read TGTGCCAGCAGCTCAGGGGGCGATGAGCCCCAGCATTTT. Translating it yields CASSSGGDEPQHF.

Ten or more counts support this clonotype. Compared with germline, one end of the junction differs, possibly owing to a read error. The chain couples TRBV10-2 to TRBJ2-2; either TRBD1 or TRBD2 may fit D (5 bases each). This CDR3 is 11 amino acids long. The germline CDR1 and CDR2 sequences are WSHSY and SAAADI. CDR3 sequence (DNA): TGCGCCAGTAGGGGCACCGGGGATCTGTTTTTT. Its protein product is CASRGTGDLFF.

The chain joins TRBV5-8 to TRBJ2-5; 8 positions match TRBD1. V lost 2 bases to trimming and J lost 4 bases; unmatched junction nucleotides: 4. This CDR3 contains 14 residues. Germline loops: CDR1 SGHTS, CDR2 YDEGEE. The CDR3 nucleotides read TGTGCCAGCAGCTTCCAGGGGGCTCGAGAGACCCAGTACTTC. Translation: CASSFQGARETQYF.

This clonotype turned up a few times. The chain uses TRBV20-1 and TRBJ2-3; D unclear. The germline CDR1 and CDR2 sequences are DFQATT and SNEGSKA (reference sequence). The V and J ends lost 0 bases and 0 bases respectively, with 13 bases between them. The CDR3 sequence is 16 residues long. Here the CDR3 reads CSARDRRTTSTDTQYF. In DNA form, the CDR3 reads TGCAGTGCTAGAGATCGGCGGACCACTAGCACAGATACGCAGTATTTT.

The chain uses TRBV20-1 and TRBJ2-1; no clear D gene. The CDR3 covers 15 residues. The germline gives CDR1 DFQATT, CDR2 SNEGSKA (reference sequence). The V end lost 4 bases, the J end lost 0 bases, and 13 bases lay between the germline ends. CDR3 in amino acids: CSAKSSRSSYNEQFF. CDR3 DNA: TGCAGTGCTAAATCTTCTAGGTCCTCCTACAATGAGCAGTTCTTC.

This clonotype was recorded a few times. The V gene is TRBV3-1, the J gene TRBJ2-3, with 15 bases identical to TRBD2. Trimming took 4 bases from V and 4 from J; bases not matched to a gene: 3. Per germline, CDR1 LGHDT and CDR2 YNNKEL (reference sequence). CDR3 size: 16 residues. The CDR3 spells CASSRTSGGVADTQYF. The CDR3 DNA sequence: TGTGCCAGCAGCCGGACTAGCGGGGGGGTGGCAGATACGCAGTATTTT.

This clonotype was found a few times. The rearrangement links TRBV9 to TRBJ1-2; possible D gene TRBD1, 5 bases. CDR1 is SGDLS, CDR2 YYNGEE, per germline. Trimming took off 5 bases at V and 7 bases at J, with 9 bases between the two ends. The CDR3 runs 11 residues. DNA of the CDR3: TGTGCCAGCAGACACCAGGGTGGCTACACCTTC. Amino acid sequence: CASRHQGGYTF. The complete variable domain, with remaining parts taken from reference TRBV9 and TRBJ1-2, reads DSGVTQTPKHLITATGQRVTLRCSPRSGDLSVYWYQQSLDQGLQFLIQYYNGEERAKGNILERFSAQQFPDLHSELNLSSLELGDSALYFCASRHQGGYTFGSGTRLTVV.